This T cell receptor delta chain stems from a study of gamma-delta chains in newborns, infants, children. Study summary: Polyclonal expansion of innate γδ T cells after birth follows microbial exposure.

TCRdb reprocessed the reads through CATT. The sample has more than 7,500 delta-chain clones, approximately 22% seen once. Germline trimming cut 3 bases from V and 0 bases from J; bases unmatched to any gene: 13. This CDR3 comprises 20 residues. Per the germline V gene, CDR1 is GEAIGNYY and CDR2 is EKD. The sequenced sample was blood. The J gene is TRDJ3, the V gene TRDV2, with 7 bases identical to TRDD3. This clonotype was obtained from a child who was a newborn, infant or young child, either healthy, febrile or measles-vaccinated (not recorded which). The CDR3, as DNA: TGTGCCTGTGACCCCCCGTTGGGGGAGACCAGCTCCTGGGACACCCGACAGATGTTTTTC. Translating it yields CACDPPLGETSSWDTRQMFF.